These 8 T cell receptor beta chains share one sample of origin, sequenced in a study of control samples from healthy donors and cancer patients. The data were produced by immunoSEQ multiplex PCR, yet TCRdb's version contains in-frame clones alone and is incomplete. This sample has around 130,000 clones, with roughly nine tenths found just once. The sequencing sample was made of PBMCs. The receptors were sampled from a man aged 45 to 65 with head and neck cancer.

The chain joins TRBV24-1 to TRBJ2-6; the D gene is possibly TRBD2 (5 bases). V was shortened by 9 bases and J by 0 bases, with 5 bases between the two germline ends. Germline values: CDR1 KGHDR, CDR2 SFDVKD. CDR3 size: 13 residues. The CDR3 spells CATGGSGANVLTF. The CDR3 coding sequence is TGTGCCACCGGAGGCTCTGGGGCCAACGTCCTGACTTTC.

V gene TRBV18 combines with J gene TRBJ1-2; 8 bases line up with TRBD1. Trimming removed 3 bases from V and 5 bases from J; junction bases left unmatched: 11. The CDR3 contains 16 residues. The germline V gene has CDR1 KGHSH and CDR2 LQKENI. The CDR3 here is CASSPSMTGEVYGYTF. CDR3 nucleotide sequence: TGTGCCAGCTCACCTTCAATGACAGGGGAGGTGTATGGCTACACCTTC.

This clone was observed a few times. The gene calls are TRBV7-3 and TRBJ1-6, with 8 bases identical to TRBD1. From germline, CDR1 is SGHTA and CDR2 FQGTGA. The CDR3 is 16 residues long. V was clipped by 4 bases and J by 3 bases; unmatched bases: 5. The CDR3 nucleotides are TGTGCCAGCAGCTCACAGGGGGGCTTCTATAATTCACCCCTCCACTTT. It specifies CASSSQGGFYNSPLHF. Variable domain in full (rest from reference TRBV7-3 and TRBJ1-6): GAGVSQTPSNKVTEKGKYVELRCDPISGHTALYWYRQSLGQGPEFLIYFQGTGAADDSGLPNDRFFAVRPEGSVSTLKIQRTERGDSAVYLCASSSQGGFYNSPLHFGNGTRLTVT.

The chain employs TRBV28 and TRBJ1-5; no clear D. This CDR3 comprises 17 residues. V was cut by 4 bases and J by 0 bases, with 16 bases left in between. CDR1 is MDHEN, CDR2 SYDVKM, per germline. The CDR3, as DNA: TGTGCCAGCAGTTCGACCGAGACGGGCTATAGCAATCAGCCCCAGCATTTT. Its translation: CASSSTETGYSNQPQHF.

Written as DNA, the CDR3 is TGTGCCAGCAGCGTAGTTGGGGACAGGGGTTTTTCCGGGGAGCTGTTTTTT. This encodes CASSVVGDRGFSGELFF. The rearrangement joins TRBV9 to TRBJ2-2, with TRBD1 identical over 10 bases. Germline trimming cut 0 bases from V and 6 bases from J; bases unmatched to any gene: 8. Germline values: CDR1 SGDLS, CDR2 YYNGEE. The CDR3 covers 17 residues.

J is TRBJ2-3 and V is TRBV6-5; 11 bases map to TRBD2. Germline lookup yields CDR1 MNHEY and CDR2 SVGAGI. The CDR3 loop spans 15 amino acids. With V trimmed by 0 bases and J by 10 bases, 6 bases remained unmatched. CDR3 amino acids: CASSYSLAGVPAQYF. Written as DNA, the CDR3 is TGTGCCAGCAGTTACTCACTAGCGGGAGTCCCCGCGCAGTATTTT.

This chain connects TRBV28 to TRBJ2-1; no clear D gene. This CDR3 region has 11 residues. Per the germline V gene, CDR1 is MDHEN and CDR2 is SYDVKM. V shed 4 bases and J shed 2 bases, with 0 bases lying between them. CDR3 sequence reads: CASSSYNEQFF. Written as DNA, the CDR3 is TGTGCCAGCAGTTCCTACAATGAGCAGTTCTTC.

The rearrangement links TRBV28 to TRBJ2-5; 11 bases are a match to TRBD2. V was clipped by 1 base and J by 3 bases; unmatched bases: 7. Germline assignment: CDR1 MDHEN and CDR2 SYDVKM. The length of the CDR3 is 17 residues. The DNA for the CDR3 is TGTGCCAGCAGTTTATCGGCGGGGACTAGCGGCAAAGAGACCCAGTACTTC. This translates into CASSLSAGTSGKETQYF.